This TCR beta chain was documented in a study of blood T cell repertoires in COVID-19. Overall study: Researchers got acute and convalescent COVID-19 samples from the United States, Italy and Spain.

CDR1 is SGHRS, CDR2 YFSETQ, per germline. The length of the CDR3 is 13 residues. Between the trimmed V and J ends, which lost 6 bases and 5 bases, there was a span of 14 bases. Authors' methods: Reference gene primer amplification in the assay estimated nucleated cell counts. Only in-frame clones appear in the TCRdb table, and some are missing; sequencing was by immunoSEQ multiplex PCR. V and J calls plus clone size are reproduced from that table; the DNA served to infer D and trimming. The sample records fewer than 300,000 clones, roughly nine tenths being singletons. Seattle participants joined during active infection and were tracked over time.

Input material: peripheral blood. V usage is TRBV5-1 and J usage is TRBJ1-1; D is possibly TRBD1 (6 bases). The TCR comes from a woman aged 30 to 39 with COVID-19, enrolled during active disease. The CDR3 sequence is CASKGVSGTEAFF. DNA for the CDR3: TGCGCCAGCAAGGGGGTTTCGGGGACTGAAGCTTTCTTT.